The sequence of this T cell receptor beta chain was determined in a study of metastatic and nonmetastatic thyroid tumors. Looking at the study overall: For malignant and benign thyroid patients, tumor or nodule tissue and blood were the sources whose repertoires were compared. Regarding the study as a whole: Malignant thyroid tumors reportedly had TCR beta diversity that was significantly higher than in benign nodules, in blood and tumor.

Germline-derived CDR1 and CDR2 are SGHRS and YFSETQ. The V end was cut by 7 bases, the J end by 2 bases, with 18 bases between. This CDR3 contains 15 residues. Patients were all untreated before their thyroid surgery. TCRdb re-analyzed the PCR reads using MiXCR. The sample carries approximately 16,000 clones, roughly a third recorded once. By frequency in the sample, this clone is medium-sized. What it binds is not known. The V and J genes are TRBV5-1 and TRBJ2-5; tentatively, D is TRBD2 (5 bases). This receptor was identified in a female donor with papillary thyroid cancer or a benign thyroid nodule (not recorded which). Some clones in this sample may be carry-over from other donors' samples. Input material: tumor tissue. CDR3 sequence reads: CASLRTGREQETQYF. CDR3 DNA: TGCGCCAGCCTTAGGACCGGACGGGAACAAGAGACCCAGTACTTC.